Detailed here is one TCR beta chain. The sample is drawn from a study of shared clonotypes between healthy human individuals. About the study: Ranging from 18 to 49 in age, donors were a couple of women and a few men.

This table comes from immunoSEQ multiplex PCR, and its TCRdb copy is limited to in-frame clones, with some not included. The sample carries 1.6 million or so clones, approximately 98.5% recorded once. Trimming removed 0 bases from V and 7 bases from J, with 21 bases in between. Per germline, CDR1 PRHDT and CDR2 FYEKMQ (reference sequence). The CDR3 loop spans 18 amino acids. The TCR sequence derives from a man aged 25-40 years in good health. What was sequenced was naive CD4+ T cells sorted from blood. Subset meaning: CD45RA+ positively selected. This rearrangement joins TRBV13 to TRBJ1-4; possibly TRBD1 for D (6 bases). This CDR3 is CASSLGRLIGRGSEKLFF. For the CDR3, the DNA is TGTGCCAGCAGCTTAGGCAGGTTAATCGGCAGGGGAAGTGAAAAACTGTTTTTT.